This T cell receptor (beta chain) was observed in a study of blood T cells in healthy people across ages. CDR1 is MGHRA, CDR2 YSYEKL, per germline. The CDR3 is made up of 17 amino acids. V lost 7 bases and J lost 0; bases outside the gene matches: 13. Primers used in a second PCR of about 7 to 12 cycles were a sample-barcoded 5' primer and a J-beta primer mix. TCRdb re-called the 5' RACE reads through MiXCR, storing one row per CDR3 protein. The data contain about 1.4 million distinct CDR3 sequences, around 59% of them singletons. As regards this clonotype: Its antigen is as yet unknown.

Study outcomes and limitations: Diversity figures based on one million T cells were deemed too low.

Sequencing input: blood. The sequence was collected from a man in his late teens or twenties in good health. J is TRBJ1-1 and V is TRBV4-1; 8 positions agree with TRBD1. The CDR3, as DNA: TGCGCCAGCACACCCGGGACAGGCGATCGTATGAACACTGAAGCTTTCTTT. This encodes CASTPGTGDRMNTEAFF.